The 12 T cell receptor beta chains listed next were all sequenced from one sample in a study of cytomegalovirus exposure and HLA in healthy donors. This PCR relied on a set of 60 Vbeta primers and 13 Jbeta primers. Repertoires were generated with immunoSEQ multiplex PCR, while TCRdb's copy carries only in-frame clones and drops some. The sample yields about 140,000 clones, approximately 84% seen once. Sequenced material: PBMCs. The receptors shown here come from a woman aged 35 to 49 in good health and CMV-seronegative.

In nucleotides, the CDR3 is TGTGCCAGCAGAACGGGACAGTTTAACAATGAGCAGTTCTTC. Translating gives CASRTGQFNNEQFF. The chain uses TRBV27 and TRBJ2-1, with 7 bases lining up with TRBD1. Germline CDR1 is MNHEY and CDR2 is SMNVEV (reference sequence). The CDR3 has 14 amino acids. V was pared by 6 bases and J by 5 bases, with 7 bases of the junction left unmatched.

The rearrangement uses TRBV28 and TRBJ1-4; D remains ambiguous. The germline CDR1 and CDR2 sequences are MDHEN and SYDVKM. This CDR3 is 13 amino acids long. Trimming pared 6 bases from V and 8 bases from J, leaving 13 bases between. CDR3 DNA: TGTGCCAGCAGCCGTAACTTTAGAGAAAAACTGTTTTTT. It translates to CASSRNFREKLFF.

This clone came up once. V gene TRBV4-3 combines with J gene TRBJ2-7, with 9 bases that match TRBD2. CDR1 is LGHNA and CDR2 is YSLEER in the germline V gene. The CDR3 is 16 residues long. After removal of 4 bases from V and 2 bases from J, the junction contained 9 bases not matched to a gene. CDR3 loop: CASSPARLAGAYEQYF. The DNA of the CDR3 is TGCGCCAGCAGCCCAGCTAGATTAGCGGGAGCCTACGAGCAGTACTTC.

The sample holds a few counts of this clone. The chain combines TRBV9 with TRBJ2-5; 8 bases map to TRBD2. Germline lookup yields CDR1 SGDLS and CDR2 YYNGEE. This CDR3 region has 15 residues. The trim removed 0 bases at V and 4 bases at J, leaving 5 bases unmatched. The CDR3, as DNA: TGTGCCAGCAGCGTAGAGCGGGAGCCCGGAGAGACCCAGTACTTC. This codes for CASSVEREPGETQYF. The full variable domain, its missing parts supplied by reference TRBV9 and TRBJ2-5, is DSGVTQTPKHLITATGQRVTLRCSPRSGDLSVYWYQQSLDQGLQFLIQYYNGEERAKGNILERFSAQQFPDLHSELNLSSLELGDSALYFCASSVEREPGETQYFGPGTRLLVL.

The chain employs TRBV21-1 and TRBJ2-5; TRBD2 was called by the table and not checked on the DNA. TRBV21-1 is a documented pseudogene. There are 16 residues in the CDR3. The CDR3 sequence is CASSNSGRLRGETQYF. The CDR3 coding sequence is TGTGCCAGCAGCAACTCAGGGAGGTTACGGGGGGAGACCCAGTACTTC.

In this sample, this clone turned up a few times. The CDR3, as DNA: TGTGCCAGTCAGGGAAGCTATGGCTACACCTTC. This gives the protein CASQGSYGYTF. The chain employs TRBV25-1 and TRBJ1-2, with D possibly being TRBD1 (5 bases). Germline V gives CDR1 MGHDK, CDR2 SYGVNS. CDR3 length equals 11 residues. V was clipped by 9 bases and J by 4 bases, with 9 bases between them.

On this clone itself: A junction end diverges from the germline sequence, so it may reflect a read error. The chain carries TRBV10-3 and TRBJ2-2; weak D call: TRBD2 (6 bases). Germline V gene sequence: CDR1 ENHRY, CDR2 SYGVKD. The CDR3 is 15 residues long. CDR3 residues: CAIRSEGRYGGELSF. DNA for the CDR3: TGTGCCATCAGATCGGAGGGCCGATACGGCGGGGAGCTGTCTTTT.

This chain joins TRBV2 and TRBJ1-1; 9 bases are a match to TRBD1. Germline-derived CDR1 and CDR2 are SNHLY and FYNNEI. This CDR3 has 15 amino acids. With 7 bases clipped from V and 0 bases from J, the junction kept 6 bases outside the gene matches. CDR3 loop: CASKGQGIMNTEAFF. The CDR3, as DNA: TGTGCCAGCAAGGGACAGGGTATAATGAACACTGAAGCTTTCTTT.

The chain uses TRBV5-4 and TRBJ1-2; D is uncertain. V lost 7 bases and J 2 bases, leaving 12 bases between the germline ends. Germline V gene lookup returns CDR1 SGHNT and CDR2 YYREEE (reference sequence). The CDR3 has 13 amino acids. The CDR3 is CASQKRANYGYTF. The CDR3 region has the DNA TGTGCCAGCCAAAAGAGGGCCAACTATGGCTACACCTTC.

The genes are TRBV5-1 and TRBJ2-1; a possible D gene is TRBD1 (6 bases). The V end lost 2 bases, the J end lost 3 bases, and 12 bases lay between the germline ends. CDR3 length equals 15 residues. The V gene's germline CDR1 is SGHRS and CDR2 YFSETQ. CDR3 sequence: CASSLEQGNYNEQFF. The CDR3, as DNA: TGCGCCAGCAGCTTAGAACAGGGAAACTACAATGAGCAGTTCTTC.

The chain combines TRBV9 with TRBJ2-2, with D maybe TRBD1 (5 bases). Trimming removed 0 bases at V and 8 bases at J, with 11 bases between. From germline, CDR1 is SGDLS and CDR2 YYNGEE. CDR3 size: 14 residues. CDR3 sequence (DNA): TGTGCCAGCAGCGTAGAGGGGCAATGGGGGGAGCTGTTTTTT. Translation gives CASSVEGQWGELFF.

The table lists this clone with a count of one. This chain joins TRBV27 and TRBJ1-2, with 7 bases lining up with TRBD1. This CDR3 comprises 21 residues. Germline CDR1 MNHEY, CDR2 SMNVEV (reference sequence). V was pared by 7 bases and J by 0 bases, with 26 bases of the junction left unmatched. The CDR3 sequence is CASTAVRSRGGERLANYGYTF. Written as DNA, the CDR3 is TGTGCCAGCACCGCCGTGAGGTCTCGAGGGGGCGAACGGTTAGCTAACTATGGCTACACCTTC.